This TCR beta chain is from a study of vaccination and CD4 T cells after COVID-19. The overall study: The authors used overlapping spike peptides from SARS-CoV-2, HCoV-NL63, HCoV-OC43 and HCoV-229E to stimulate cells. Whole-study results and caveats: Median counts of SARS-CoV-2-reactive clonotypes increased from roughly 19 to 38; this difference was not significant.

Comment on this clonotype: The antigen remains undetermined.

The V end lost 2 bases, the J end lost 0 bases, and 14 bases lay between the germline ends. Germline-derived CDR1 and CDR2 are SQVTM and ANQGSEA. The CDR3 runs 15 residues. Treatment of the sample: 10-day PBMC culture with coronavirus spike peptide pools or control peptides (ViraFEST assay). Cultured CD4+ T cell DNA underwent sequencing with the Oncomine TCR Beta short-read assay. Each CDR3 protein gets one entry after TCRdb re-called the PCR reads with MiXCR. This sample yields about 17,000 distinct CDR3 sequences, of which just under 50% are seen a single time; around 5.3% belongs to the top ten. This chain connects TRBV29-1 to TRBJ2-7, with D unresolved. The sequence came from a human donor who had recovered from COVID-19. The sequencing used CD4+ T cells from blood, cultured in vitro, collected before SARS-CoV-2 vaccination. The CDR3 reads CSVETGLSSSYEQYF. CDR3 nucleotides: TGCAGCGTTGAAACGGGTCTGTCTAGCTCCTACGAGCAGTACTTC.